This paragraph reports one TCR beta chain. It has no known antigen specificity. No clone much larger than this one lies a single base away; base qualities are absent. These data originate in a study of CD8 T cells in Susac syndrome (dated by TCRdb to between 2018 and 2021). About the full investigation: The study used repertoire sequencing to test whether antigen drove CD8+ T cell activation and differentiation in Susac syndrome.

CDR1 and CDR2 are drawn from the germline V gene: MDHEN, SYDVKM. From its cysteine to its phenylalanine, the CDR3 spans 15 amino acids. The CDR3 DNA has 45 bases and is translated from base 1. V lost 7 bases and J lost 7 bases; the stretch between them is 21 bases long. RNA was extracted using the RNeasy kit, and about 0.5 to 1 microgram was reverse transcribed with random hexamers. TCR beta CDR3 regions were amplified with the immunoSEQ multiplex PCR assay covering 54 Vbeta and 13 Jbeta segments. Bias from PCR amplification was corrected by using a synthetic template baseline for primer optimization and for computational correction. Turning to the authors' computational methods: Reads were annotated to V, D and J genes according to IMGT and were analyzed with immunoSEQ Analyzer, with only productive sequences retained. Clonality was calculated as one minus the Shannon entropy normalized by log2 of the number of productive unique sequences. For each patient and control, public and private clones were evaluated among the 100 most prevalent clones. Clones were defined as Susac-specific when absent from the healthy and MS cohorts, from about a thousand published viral clones and from other ImmuneACCESS disease sequences. TCRdb reprocessing: public reads trimmed at Q25 with fastp, clones called with MiXCR, in-frame beta chains kept. All rows with the same CDR3 protein become a single entry with the most common DNA and genes. TCRdb assigned the V and J calls; the authors' analysis was not used. This sample has approximately 170,000 distinct CDR3 sequences in its table, and about 90% of those were observed once. Roughly 0.08% of the sample lies in the top ten.

Study-wide conclusions, independent of this receptor: The number of individuals in the TCR sequencing and HLA analysis was recognized as being relatively small.

High-throughput TCR beta sequencing profiled peripheral blood CD8+ and CD4+ T cells from healthy donors, Susac syndrome patients and multiple sclerosis patients. The healthy donors served as controls matched for age and sex. CD8+ TEMRA cells were enriched by FACS, while bulk CD8+ and CD4+ T cells were purified by magnetic negative isolation. Blood was drawn into EDTA tubes, processed within 24 hours, and PBMCs were isolated by density gradient centrifugation. PBMCs intended for TCR sequencing were cryopreserved in liquid nitrogen and were subsequently thawed in a 37 degrees C water bath. The sorted or isolated CD4+, CD8+ and CD8+ TEMRA cells reached a purity of at least 90%.

The rearranged chain carries TRBV28 and TRBJ2-3, and perhaps TRBD2 as D gene, on 5 matching bases. This clonotype was sampled from a human donor in good health. Sequenced input: CD4+ T cells from PBMCs. The sequenced DNA is TGTGCCAGCACTGGAGAGGACTCCTTGGGAAATACGCAGTATTTT. The resulting protein is CASTGEDSLGNTQYF.